This is a list of T cell receptor beta chains from one sample in a study of blood T cells in healthy people across ages. TCRdb ran MiXCR on the 5' RACE reads and lists one entry per CDR3 protein. The table has about 1.6 million distinct CDR3 sequences, 30% to 35% seen once. Material: blood. The receptor set was obtained from a woman in her thirties in good health. Both conserved end residues are part of each CDR3. Fields, in order: J gene, V gene, clone size, D gene, CDR3 protein, CDR3 DNA. The D gene is left open where the match is weak. Clone size is given for some rows only: seen once, a few or many times, or a class if the clone is expanded.

TRBJ2-7 TRBV7-9 many - CASSVDRISYEQYF TGTGCCAGCAGCGTTGACAGAATCTCCTACGAGCAGTACTTC
TRBJ1-2 TRBV20-1 - - CRARDVNYGYTF TGCAGGGCTAGAGATGTTAACTATGGCTACACCTTC
TRBJ2-7 TRBV4-2 many TRBD1 CASAKSQGAGYEQYF TGTGCCAGCGCAAAATCACAGGGGGCCGGCTACGAGCAGTACTTC
TRBJ2-6 TRBV11-2 once TRBD1 CASSFFIGQGPSGANVLTF TGTGCCAGCAGCTTTTTTATCGGACAGGGCCCCTCTGGGGCCAACGTCCTGACTTTC
TRBJ2-4 TRBV28 - TRBD1 CASRRDRGENIQYF TGTGCCAGCAGACGGGACAGGGGAGAAAACATTCAGTACTTC
TRBJ2-5 TRBV5-1 - TRBD2 CASSFRLTSGLQETQYF TGCGCCAGCAGCTTCAGGCTGACTAGCGGGCTTCAAGAGACCCAGTACTTC
TRBJ2-2 TRBV7-2 - - CASSLVAVGQLFF TGTGCCAGCAGCTTAGTCGCTGTGGGCCAGCTGTTTTTT
TRBJ2-2 TRBV3-1 few - CVSSQVTLYGELFF TGTGTCAGCAGCCAAGTTACACTTTACGGGGAGCTGTTTTTT
TRBJ1-4 TRBV7-9 - - CACRAGQGGHNEKLFF TGTGCCTGCAGAGCAGGCCAGGGAGGACATAATGAAAAACTGTTTTTT
TRBJ1-2 TRBV20-1 - TRBD1 CSAGDRDNYGYTF TGCAGTGCTGGGGACAGGGATAACTATGGCTACACCTTC
TRBJ2-3 TRBV20-1 - TRBD1 CSAMTSGQGITDTQYF TGCAGTGCCATGACATCTGGACAGGGCATCACAGATACGCAGTATTTT
TRBJ2-1 TRBV27 - - CASGSSGFLNEQFF TGTGCCAGCGGCTCATCCGGGTTTTTGAATGAGCAGTTCTTC
TRBJ1-5 TRBV20-1 few - CSARGWDSNQPQHF TGCAGTGCTAGAGGTTGGGACAGCAATCAGCCCCAGCATTTT
TRBJ2-3 TRBV3-1 - - CASSQGLLEDTQYF TGTGCCAGCAGCCAAGGACTACTTGAAGATACGCAGTATTTT
TRBJ1-2 TRBV7-9 - - CASSLGLRNDNYGYTF TGTGCCAGCAGCCTGGGACTTCGAAATGATAACTATGGCTACACCTTC
TRBJ1-4 TRBV29-1 few - CSVEDGATNEKLFF TGCAGCGTTGAAGACGGGGCAACTAATGAAAAACTGTTTTTT
TRBJ1-2 TRBV6-5 once - CASSSGAVGYTF TGTGCCAGCAGTTCAGGGGCGGTTGGCTACACCTTC
TRBJ2-1 TRBV30 - TRBD2 CAWNTGLGAVGNEQFF TGTGCCTGGAACACGGGACTAGGGGCTGTAGGCAATGAGCAGTTCTTC
TRBJ2-3 TRBV5-5 - - CAGRAEGRGTDTQYF TGTGCCGGCAGGGCAGAGGGAAGAGGCACAGATACGCAGTATTTT
TRBJ2-1 TRBV10-1 few - CASSDNLGGGEQFF TGCGCCAGCAGTGATAACTTAGGAGGAGGAGAGCAGTTCTTC
TRBJ1-5 TRBV7-9 - TRBD1 CASSRDRGQLQHF TGTGCCAGCAGTCGTGACAGGGGTCAGCTCCAGCATTTT
TRBJ2-7 TRBV10-3 many TRBD2 CAIRLAEGYEQYF TGTGCCATCAGACTAGCGGAGGGCTACGAGCAGTACTTC
TRBJ1-4 TRBV10-3 - TRBD1 CAIREGQGLEKLFF TGTGCCATCAGGGAGGGACAGGGGCTCGAAAAACTGTTTTTT